The 28 T cell receptor beta chains below come from one sample, sequenced in a study of cytomegalovirus exposure and HLA in healthy donors. The assay was immunoSEQ multiplex PCR, and TCRdb's table has in-frame clones only and misses some. The repertoire has 250,000 to 400,000 clones, roughly 88% of them found once; the top ten carry around 0.88%. Sequenced input: PBMCs. The receptors stem from a man aged 30 to 45 in good health and CMV-seronegative.

The V gene is TRBV11-1, the J gene TRBJ2-5, with D uncertain. CDR3 size: 15 residues. Trimming removed 0 bases from V and 1 base from J, with 9 bases in between. Germline V gene data show CDR1 as SGHAT and CDR2 as FQDESV (reference sequence). CDR3 protein: CASSLASLAQETQYF. CDR3 sequence (DNA): TGTGCCAGCAGCTTAGCCAGTCTGGCCCAAGAGACCCAGTACTTC.

The genes are TRBV6-6 and TRBJ2-3, with 12 positions matching TRBD2. Germline CDR1 reads MNHNY; CDR2 reads SVGAGI (reference sequence). The CDR3 extends over 16 amino acids. Trimming removed 4 bases from V and 0 bases from J; junction bases left unmatched: 2. CDR3 sequence (DNA): TGTGCCAGCAGTTTCGGACTAGCGGGGAGCACAGATACGCAGTATTTT. Its protein is CASSFGLAGSTDTQYF.

CDR3 sequence: CASSVRPRVSYEQYF. CDR3 in DNA: TGTGCCAGCAGCGTACGCCCCCGAGTATCCTACGAGCAGTACTTC. The chain couples TRBV21-1 to TRBJ2-7; the DNA was not used to check the table's D call, TRBD2. TRBV21-1 is tagged as a pseudogene. The CDR3 totals 15 residues.

This clone appeared a single time. The chain recombines TRBV7-2 with TRBJ1-1; D is ambiguous. CDR3 length equals 13 residues. Germline V gene sequence: CDR1 SGHTA, CDR2 FQGNSA. V was cut by 5 bases and J by 1 base, with 8 bases left in between. The CDR3 bases are TGTGCCAGCAGCAGACTTGCGAACACTGAAGCTTTCTTT. Translation gives CASSRLANTEAFF.

As to this clone: Other nucleotide sequences from this sample produce the same CDR3. The gene calls are TRBV5-1 and TRBJ2-5; 15 nucleotides agree with TRBD2. The CDR3 sequence is 15 residues long. Per germline, CDR1 SGHRS and CDR2 YFSETQ. V lost 4 bases to trimming and J lost 5 bases; unmatched junction nucleotides: 3. The DNA of the CDR3 is TGCGCCAGCAGCCCGGGACTAGCGGGGGGTGAGACCCAGTACTTC. This codes for CASSPGLAGGETQYF.

The chain uses TRBV9 and TRBJ1-6; D gene uncertain. The length of the CDR3 is 12 residues. Germline V CDR1 and CDR2: SGDLS, YYNGEE. Trimming removed 2 bases at V and 10 bases at J, with 7 bases between. The DNA of the CDR3 is TGTGCCAGCAGCGTTTCGGGGTCACCCCTCCACTTT. Its translation is CASSVSGSPLHF.

The chain couples TRBV12-2 to TRBJ2-7; the table's D call, TRBD2, has no DNA check behind it. TRBV12-2 is a pseudogene. There are 12 residues in the CDR3. CDR3 DNA sequence: TGTGCAAGTCGCTTACCTAGCTACGAGCAGTACTTC. This codes for CASRLPSYEQYF.

The chain uses TRBV4-1 and TRBJ2-7; 10 nucleotides match TRBD1. Germline trimming cut 2 bases from V and 7 bases from J; bases unmatched to any gene: 17. The CDR3 consists of 18 residues. CDR1 and CDR2 from the germline V gene are MGHRA and YSYEKL. CDR3 coding DNA: TGCGCCAGCAGCCAAAATCCTCATCCGGGACAGGGGTCTGGTGAGCAGTACTTC. Translating gives CASSQNPHPGQGSGEQYF.

The chain recombines TRBV5-4 with TRBJ1-1, with 8 bases lining up with TRBD1. The trim removed 5 bases at V and 2 bases at J, leaving 5 bases unmatched. Germline V gene sequence: CDR1 SGHNT, CDR2 YYREEE (reference sequence). The CDR3 spans 14 residues. CDR3 amino acids: CASRTGGGNTEAFF. DNA of the CDR3: TGTGCCAGCAGAACAGGGGGGGGCAACACTGAAGCTTTCTTT.

The J gene is TRBJ2-1, the V gene TRBV6-5; TRBD1 matches at 7 bases. In germline, CDR1 is MNHEY, CDR2 SVGAGI. V lost 10 bases, J lost 7 bases, and 7 bases stayed unmatched. This CDR3 comprises 12 residues. CDR3 in DNA: TGTGCCACACAGGGGTTGGGGAATGAGCAGTTCTTC. Residues: CATQGLGNEQFF.

This CDR3 reads CASSLAGARGLYGYTF. The CDR3 nucleotides read TGTGCCAGCAGCTTAGCGGGTGCCAGGGGGCTCTATGGCTACACCTTC. This chain joins TRBV7-8 and TRBJ1-2; 8 nucleotides agree with TRBD1. Trimming cost V 0 bases and J 4 bases; bases outside gene matches: 7. CDR1 is SGHVS and CDR2 is FQNEAQ in the germline V gene. There are 16 residues in the CDR3.

Written as DNA, the CDR3 is TGTGCCAGCAGTGAAGCAGTAGGGGCCCTCTATGGCTACACCTTC. This codes for CASSEAVGALYGYTF. The V and J genes are TRBV2 and TRBJ1-2, with a tentative D call TRBD1 (5 bases). CDR1 is SNHLY and CDR2 is FYNNEI in the germline V gene. The V end was cut by 0 bases, the J end by 4 bases, with 12 bases between. This CDR3 comprises 15 residues.

The chain uses TRBV27 and TRBJ1-5; a possible D gene is TRBD1 (6 bases). Trimming shortened V by 4 bases and J by 5 bases, and 9 bases separated the two germline ends. The germline V gene has CDR1 MNHEY and CDR2 SMNVEV (reference sequence). The CDR3 sequence is 13 residues long. The CDR3 reads CASSSGVYQPQHF. The CDR3 DNA reads TGTGCCAGCAGTTCAGGGGTTTATCAGCCCCAGCATTTT.

The rearrangement joins TRBV18 to TRBJ2-3, with D possibly being TRBD2 (6 bases). The CDR3 is 15 residues long. The V end was cut by 5 bases, the J end by 0 bases, with 12 bases between. Germline assignment: CDR1 KGHSH and CDR2 LQKENI. The CDR3 sequence is CASSSHSGSTDTQYF. In DNA form, the CDR3 reads TGTGCCAGCTCATCCCATAGCGGTAGCACAGATACGCAGTATTTT.

Written as DNA, the CDR3 is TGTGCCAGCAGCTCGGGACTAGCGGGGGTCTACAATGAGCAGTTCTTC. It is translated as CASSSGLAGVYNEQFF. This chain uses TRBV5-4 with TRBJ2-1, with 14 bases that match TRBD2. The CDR3 is 16 amino acids. Per germline, CDR1 SGHNT and CDR2 YYREEE (reference sequence). The V segment lost 3 bases and the J segment 3 bases; nucleotides outside the gene matches: 2.

The CDR3 DNA is TGTGCCAGCAGCTCCCCCCAGGGGGATGGTGGCTACACCTTC. Translating gives CASSSPQGDGGYTF. This chain uses TRBV11-2 with TRBJ1-2; 7 bases fit TRBD1. The J segment lost 7 bases and the V segment lost 4 bases, leaving 9 bases of the junction unmatched. This CDR3 comprises 14 residues. Germline lookup yields CDR1 SGHAT and CDR2 FQNNGV.

This chain connects TRBV6-5 to TRBJ2-7; a possible D gene is TRBD1 (6 bases). V lost 6 bases and J 0 bases, leaving 12 bases between the germline ends. Germline V lookup: CDR1 MNHEY, CDR2 SVGAGI. The CDR3 covers 14 residues. CDR3 sequence: CASSDGTPSYEQYF. The CDR3 nucleotides read TGTGCCAGCAGCGACGGGACACCCTCCTACGAGCAGTACTTC.

This chain uses TRBV4-3 with TRBJ1-1; 7 bases match TRBD1. With 3 bases clipped from V and 2 bases from J, the junction kept 6 bases outside the gene matches. Germline CDR1 LGHNA, CDR2 YSLEER. The CDR3 runs to 15 residues. The CDR3 DNA sequence: TGCGCCAGCAGCCACACAAGGGGGCCAAACACTGAAGCTTTCTTT. This encodes CASSHTRGPNTEAFF.

The chain recombines TRBV5-5 with TRBJ2-3; 10 bases line up with TRBD2. Germline assignment: CDR1 SGHKS and CDR2 YYEKEE (reference sequence). V was pared by 2 bases and J by 3 bases, with 9 bases of the junction left unmatched. CDR3 length equals 17 residues. The CDR3 DNA sequence: TGTGCCAGCAGCTTATTCTTGGCTAGCGGGGGTACAGATACGCAGTATTTT. Protein: CASSLFLASGGTDTQYF.

The chain recombines TRBV6-1 with TRBJ2-1, with a weak D call TRBD2 (6 bases). Germline CDR1 is MNHNS and CDR2 is SASEGT. The CDR3 contains 15 residues. V lost 6 bases and J lost 4, with 16 bases in between. The CDR3 sequence is CASSKGGERYNEQFF. The DNA for the CDR3 is TGTGCCAGCAGCAAGGGCGGGGAGCGTTACAATGAGCAGTTCTTC.

The chain has TRBV5-4 and TRBJ1-3, with no clear D. The CDR3 extends over 15 amino acids. Trimming pared 0 bases from V and 4 bases from J, leaving 11 bases between. The germline V gene has CDR1 SGHNT and CDR2 YYREEE (reference sequence). The CDR3 nucleotides are TGTGCCAGCAGCTTGGATCCCACAGACGGAAACACCATATATTTT. Translated, it gives CASSLDPTDGNTIYF.

The rearrangement links TRBV5-1 to TRBJ1-1; 7 nucleotides align to TRBD1. Germline assignment: CDR1 SGHRS and CDR2 YFSETQ. The CDR3 has 16 amino acids. V gave up 0 bases and J gave up 3 bases; unmatched junction bases: 8. The CDR3 sequence is CASSLGTGVRHTEAFF. The CDR3 DNA sequence: TGCGCCAGCAGCTTGGGCACAGGGGTAAGGCACACTGAAGCTTTCTTT. Variable domain in full (rest from reference TRBV5-1 and TRBJ1-1): KAGVTQTPRYLIKTRGQQVTLSCSPISGHRSVSWYQQTPGQGLQFLFEYFSETQRNKGNFPGRFSGRQFSNSRSEMNVSTLELGDSALYLCASSLGTGVRHTEAFFGQGTRLTVV.

In regard to this clone: One end of the junction does not line up with germline, which may come from a read error. The chain employs TRBV6-6 and TRBJ1-1; D might be TRBD1 (6 bases). This CDR3 has 15 amino acids. CDR1 is MNHNY and CDR2 is SVGAGI in the germline V gene (reference sequence). The CDR3 bases are TGTGCCAGCAGTTACTCGACGGAAACGGGACACCCAAAGCAATTT. This translates into CASSYSTETGHPKQF.

The rearrangement joins TRBV5-4 to TRBJ2-1; the match to TRBD1 covers 7 bases. With 5 bases clipped from V and 6 bases from J, the junction kept 14 bases outside the gene matches. This CDR3 comprises 16 residues. Germline V gene data show CDR1 as SGHNT and CDR2 as YYREEE (reference sequence). CDR3 loop: CASSSGQERTINEQFF. The CDR3 nucleotides read TGTGCCAGCAGTTCCGGACAGGAAAGAACAATCAATGAGCAGTTCTTC.

V usage is TRBV5-4 and J usage is TRBJ1-2; 9 positions agree with TRBD1. The J segment lost 6 bases and the V segment lost 4 bases, leaving 16 bases of the junction unmatched. This CDR3 region has 17 residues. Germline V CDR1 and CDR2: SGHNT, YYREEE (reference sequence). The CDR3 DNA follows: TGTGCCAGCAGCCCGGCAACTGACAGGGGGACCGCGGATGGCTACACCTTC. Protein: CASSPATDRGTADGYTF.

This clone appeared a few times. The rearrangement links TRBV7-2 to TRBJ2-5; the D gene is possibly TRBD2 (6 bases). Germline V lookup: CDR1 SGHTA, CDR2 FQGNSA. Trimming pared 2 bases from V and 4 bases from J, leaving 14 bases between. The CDR3 has 15 residues. The CDR3 DNA reads as TGTGCCAGCAGCTTATGGGGAGGTACGGGAGAGACCCAGTACTTC. It codes for CASSLWGGTGETQYF.

The gene calls are TRBV5-6 and TRBJ2-5; 8 bases align to TRBD2. Losses at the gene ends were 6 bases for V and 2 bases for J; bases not matched to a gene: 12. CDR3 length equals 16 residues. Germline CDR1 is SGHDT and CDR2 is YYEEEE. CDR3 loop: CASTPTPGGSQETQYF. CDR3 sequence (DNA): TGTGCCAGCACCCCCACGCCGGGGGGGAGTCAAGAGACCCAGTACTTC.

V usage is TRBV2 and J usage is TRBJ1-2; perhaps TRBD1 as D (6 bases). There are 12 residues in the CDR3. V was clipped by 4 bases and J by 4 bases, with 7 bases between them. CDR1 is SNHLY and CDR2 is FYNNEI in the germline V gene. The CDR3 spells CASSGGRYGYTF. The CDR3 region has the DNA TGTGCCAGCAGTGGGGGGCGCTATGGCTACACCTTC.